This T cell receptor beta chain was obtained from a study of T cell changes during pregnancy in multiple sclerosis. This clone appeared a single time. Assay used: immunoSEQ multiplex PCR; TCRdb lists only in-frame clones, some missing. The data contain about 42,000 clones, less than 90% of them singletons. Germline lookup yields CDR1 LGHNA and CDR2 YSLEER. This CDR3 region has 15 residues. V was trimmed by 2 bases and J by 2 bases, leaving 13 bases between them. The sequence was obtained from a female donor with multiple sclerosis, enrolled in a pregnancy study. The source material was CD4+ T cells from peripheral blood mononuclear cells, sampled in the second trimester of pregnancy. J is TRBJ2-7 and V is TRBV4-3; the D gene is possibly TRBD1 (5 bases). DNA of the CDR3: TGCGCCAGCAGCCAATGGCAGGGCGCTGCCTACGAGCAGTACTTC. It translates to CASSQWQGAAYEQYF.